This T cell receptor beta chain was observed in a study of cytomegalovirus exposure and HLA in healthy donors. Regarding the study as a whole: Reportedly, cytomegalovirus status was diagnosed with high sensitivity and specificity.

The CDR3 is 14 amino acids. V dropped 3 bases and J dropped 2 bases, with 10 bases sitting between them. Per germline, CDR1 SNHLY and CDR2 FYNNEI. Profiling relied on immunoSEQ multiplex PCR, and the TCRdb table lists in-frame clones only, not all of them. The table records 150,000 or so clones, more than 70% of them present only once. A single count supports this clone. Its antigen remains unidentified. The chain employs TRBV2 and TRBJ1-2; weak D call: TRBD1 (5 bases). The origin of this receptor is a human donor in good health. Sequencing was performed on PBMCs. CDR3 sequence: CASSDETENYGYTF. The CDR3 DNA is TGTGCCAGCAGTGATGAGACAGAGAACTATGGCTACACCTTC.